The 16 T cell receptor beta chains in this list originate from one sample, sequenced in a study of beta chain features in type 1 diabetes. General study results and limits: TCRB CDR3 length was moderately but significantly reduced in all four CD4+ subsets of Type 1 diabetes patients.

The antigens for these receptors are not known. What was sequenced were expressed TCRB transcripts, since all of the isolated RNA had been reverse transcribed. The table came from immunoSEQ multiplex PCR; TCRdb's copy has only in-frame clones and leaves some out. Counted here are 600,000 to 700,000 clones, over 10% occurring once; the ten biggest clones make up around 0.12%. Sequencing was carried out using naive CD4+ T cells from blood. The receptors originated from a man under 40 with type 1 diabetes.

This clone has just a few counts. The chain carries TRBV11-2 and TRBJ2-7; TRBD1 matches at 7 bases. Germline V CDR1 and CDR2: SGHAT, FQNNGV. Losses at the gene ends were 1 base for V and 3 bases for J; bases not matched to a gene: 6. This CDR3 spans 15 amino acids. The CDR3 DNA reads TGTGCCAGCAGCTTAGCGACAGGGTCTTTCTACGAGCAGTACTTC. Translation gives CASSLATGSFYEQYF.

The V and J genes are TRBV10-3 and TRBJ1-3; D might be TRBD1 (6 bases). V lost 11 bases and J 1 base, leaving 12 bases between the germline ends. Germline V gives CDR1 ENHRY, CDR2 SYGVKD. The CDR3 totals 13 residues. The CDR3 nucleotides read TGTGCCGTAACAGGGCCTTCTGGAAACACCATATATTTT. This translates into CAVTGPSGNTIYF.

This clone was observed a few times. The CDR3 loop reads CASRPPGYEKLFF. The CDR3 coding sequence is TGTGCCAGTAGGCCCCCGGGCTACGAAAAACTGTTTTTT. The chain has TRBV19 and TRBJ1-4; D not resolved. Trimming shortened V by 6 bases and J by 8 bases, and 13 bases separated the two germline ends. Germline V lookup: CDR1 LNHDA, CDR2 SQIVND (reference sequence). The CDR3 contains 13 residues.

This clone was counted a single time. The CDR3 DNA reads TGTGCCAGCAGCCATGACCCGGGACGGGACTATTCACCCCTCCACTTT. This sequence encodes CASSHDPGRDYSPLHF. This chain connects TRBV4-2 to TRBJ1-6, with D possibly being TRBD1 (5 bases). Trimming took 3 bases from V and 8 from J, leaving 17 bases between them. The CDR3 contains 16 residues. Germline V gene data show CDR1 as LGHNA and CDR2 as YNFKEQ.

V and J are TRBV9 and TRBJ1-2, with D unresolved. This CDR3 is built from 14 residues. Between the trimmed V and J ends, which lost 1 base and 4 bases, there was a span of 11 bases. Germline V CDR1 and CDR2: SGDLS, YYNGEE. The DNA for the CDR3 is TGTGCCAGCAGCGTATCTCCCGAGGGCTATGGCTACACCTTC. Translation gives CASSVSPEGYGYTF.

The chain employs TRBV4-3 and TRBJ2-6; 9 nucleotides line up with TRBD1. Germline assignment: CDR1 LGHNA and CDR2 YSLEER. V was pared by 0 bases and J by 0 bases, with 9 bases of the junction left unmatched. CDR3 length equals 20 residues. DNA of the CDR3: TGCGCCAGCAGCCAAGATTATCCGGGACAGGGTCACTCTGGGGCCAACGTCCTGACTTTC. Translating gives CASSQDYPGQGHSGANVLTF.

CDR3: CASSSDRGDEQFF. In DNA, the CDR3 is TGCGCCAGCAGCTCCGACAGGGGCGATGAGCAGTTCTTC. The chain joins TRBV5-1 to TRBJ2-1; 8 positions agree with TRBD1. Germline V gives CDR1 SGHRS, CDR2 YFSETQ. With V trimmed by 3 bases and J by 8 bases, 4 bases remained unmatched. The CDR3 consists of 13 residues.

This clone was seen a few times. The rearrangement links TRBV30 to TRBJ2-1; TRBD1 aligns across 8 bases. This CDR3 contains 19 residues. Germline CDR1 is GTSNPN and CDR2 is SVGIG (reference sequence). After removal of 3 bases from V and 1 base from J, the junction contained 17 bases not matched to a gene. The CDR3 DNA sequence: TGTGCCTGGAGCCAAAACAGTCCCGGGACAGGCCTTTCCTACAATGAGCAGTTCTTC. Encoded protein: CAWSQNSPGTGLSYNEQFF.

This chain connects TRBV7-2 to TRBJ2-2; 7 bases are a match to TRBD1. CDR3 length equals 14 residues. Per germline, CDR1 SGHTA and CDR2 FQGNSA. The V gene end was trimmed by 9 bases and the J gene end by 0 bases; junction bases not matched to a gene: 4. In DNA form, the CDR3 reads TGTGCCAGTCCCGACAGGGCGAACACCGGGGAGCTGTTTTTT. Amino acids: CASPDRANTGELFF.

This clone was detected a few times. This chain connects TRBV7-9 to TRBJ2-7; D unclear. V was cut by 5 bases and J by 0 bases, with 11 bases left in between. CDR3 length equals 14 residues. CDR1 and CDR2 from the germline V gene are SEHNR and FQNEAQ (reference sequence). The CDR3 loop reads CASSPRGSSYEQYF. The CDR3 coding sequence is TGTGCCAGCAGCCCAAGAGGCAGCTCCTACGAGCAGTACTTC.

The chain couples TRBV18 to TRBJ1-5; D remains ambiguous. The CDR3 spans 13 residues. CDR1 KGHSH and CDR2 LQKENI come from the germline V gene. With 6 bases removed from V and 4 bases from J, the gap between germline ends came to 10 bases. CDR3 residues: CASSLDRNQPQHF. The CDR3, as DNA: TGTGCCAGCTCCCTTGACCGTAATCAGCCCCAGCATTTT.

In nucleotides, the CDR3 is TGTGCCAGCTCACCATCGCAGGGACAGACCCAGTACTTC. This codes for CASSPSQGQTQYF. The chain carries TRBV18 and TRBJ2-5; D may be TRBD1 or TRBD2 (5 bases each). Per the germline V gene, CDR1 is KGHSH and CDR2 is LQKENI. Trimming took 2 bases from V and 6 from J, leaving 10 bases between them. The CDR3 covers 13 residues. The whole variable domain, filled in from reference TRBV18 and TRBJ2-5, reads NAGVMQNPRHLVRRRGQEARLRCSPMKGHSHVYWYRQLPEEGLKFMVYLQKENIIDESGMPKERFSAEFPKEGPSILRIQQVVRGDSAAYFCASSPSQGQTQYFGPGTRLLVL.

This clone has a handful of counts. The chain combines TRBV14 with TRBJ2-2; TRBD2 agrees at 8 bases. Germline V gives CDR1 SGHDN, CDR2 FVKESK. CDR3 size: 17 residues. J was trimmed by 5 bases and V by 4 bases; bases with no gene match: 12. The CDR3 here is CASSRPGRGASTGELFF. The CDR3 DNA is TGTGCCAGCAGCCGCCCCGGGCGGGGGGCGTCGACCGGGGAGCTGTTTTTT.

V usage is TRBV7-2 and J usage is TRBJ1-4; tentatively, D is TRBD1 (6 bases). Deletions cut 0 bases from V and 7 bases from J, with 18 bases between. The CDR3 spans 17 residues. Germline V gene sequence: CDR1 SGHTA, CDR2 FQGNSA. The CDR3 region is CASSLAHRGRGIEKLFF. The CDR3, as DNA: TGTGCCAGCAGCTTAGCTCATCGGGGCAGGGGAATTGAAAAACTGTTTTTT.

This clone turned up a few times. The rearrangement uses TRBV4-3 and TRBJ2-3, with 13 bases matching TRBD2. CDR1 LGHNA and CDR2 YSLEER come from the germline V gene. The V gene end was trimmed by 1 base and the J gene end by 2 bases; junction bases not matched to a gene: 3. The CDR3 extends over 17 amino acids. The CDR3 spells CASSQGGTSGVTDTQYF. The CDR3 DNA is TGCGCCAGCAGCCAAGGCGGGACTAGCGGGGTCACAGATACGCAGTATTTT.

This chain joins TRBV5-4 and TRBJ2-5; tentatively, D is TRBD1 (6 bases). The CDR3 sequence is 14 residues long. Per the germline V gene, CDR1 is SGHNT and CDR2 is YYREEE (reference sequence). V was cut by 1 base and J by 0 bases, with 7 bases left in between. The CDR3 reads CASSLQGYQETQYF. The CDR3 DNA reads TGTGCCAGCAGCTTGCAGGGGTACCAAGAGACCCAGTACTTC.